These T cell receptor beta chains were read from a single sample in a study of T cells in Graves' hyperthyroidism and ophthalmopathy. TCRdb used MiXCR to reprocess the multiplex PCR reads, holding one entry per CDR3 protein. In the table there are roughly 560,000 distinct CDR3 sequences, roughly 14% of which are singletons. The material sequenced was blood. These receptors all come from a woman between 40 and 50 years old with Graves' ophthalmopathy. CDR3s include the opening cysteine and the closing phenylalanine or tryptophan. The order of the fields is J gene, V gene, clone size, D gene, CDR3 protein, CDR3 DNA. D genes are given only for firm matches. The listing skips clone size in some rows; elsewhere it reads once, few, many or a size class.

TRBJ2-7	TRBV11-2	many	TRBD2	CASSSLLTSGNSYEQYF	TGTGCCAGCAGCTCCCTACTGACTAGCGGGAACTCCTACGAGCAGTACTTC
TRBJ2-7	TRBV20-1	many	.	CSARLSTVQQYF	TGCAGTGCTAGACTCTCGACGGTGCAGCAGTACTTC
TRBJ2-5	TRBV28	.	.	CASSTKRGHQQETQYF	TGTGCCAGCAGCACCAAAAGGGGACACCAGCAAGAGACCCAGTACTTC
TRBJ2-5	TRBV28	.	.	CASSDGGRLGTQYF	TGTGCCAGCAGCGACGGAGGGCGTCTTGGGACCCAGTACTTC
TRBJ1-5	TRBV11-2	.	.	CASSLDGQGFQPQHF	TGTGCCAGCAGCTTAGATGGTCAGGGTTTTCAGCCCCAGCATTTT
TRBJ2-5	TRBV4-1	many	.	CASSQAQETQYF	TGCGCCAGCAGCCAAGCACAAGAGACCCAGTACTTC
TRBJ2-7	TRBV30	many	TRBD1	CAWQKIGTGPYEQYF	TGTGCCTGGCAGAAAATCGGGACAGGTCCCTACGAGCAGTACTTC
TRBJ2-5	TRBV29-1	many	TRBD2	CSDIAGWGETQYF	TGCAGCGATATAGCGGGATGGGGAGAGACCCAGTACTTC
TRBJ2-7	TRBV6-1	many	TRBD2	CASSAPGGVGEQYF	TGTGCCAGCAGTGCCCCCGGGGGGGTAGGGGAGCAGTACTTC
TRBJ2-7	TRBV29-1	.	TRBD1	CSVEVKGAYEQYF	TGCAGCGTTGAGGTAAAGGGGGCTTACGAGCAGTACTTC
TRBJ2-3	TRBV27	many	TRBD1	CASSRTQGVTQYF	TGTGCCAGCAGTCGAACACAGGGGGTTACGCAGTATTTT
TRBJ2-7	TRBV6-5	many	.	CASRNSGATSQYF	TGTGCCAGCAGAAATTCTGGGGCGACTTCCCAGTACTTC
TRBJ2-2	TRBV6-4	many	TRBD2	CASTPGLAGEGTGELFF	TGTGCCAGCACCCCGGGACTAGCGGGAGAGGGGACCGGGGAGCTGTTTTTT
TRBJ2-7	TRBV6-5	once	TRBD2	CASGSGGSLREQYF	TGTGCCAGCGGTTCGGGAGGTTCCCTGCGAGAGCAGTACTTC
TRBJ2-4	TRBV6-1	few	.	CASSEAASRNIQYF	TGTGCCAGCAGTGAAGCGGCTTCGAGGAACATTCAGTACTTC
TRBJ2-7	TRBV12-3/TRBV12-4	many	.	CASSDLGTYEQYF	TGTGCCAGCAGTGACTTAGGTACCTACGAGCAGTACTTC
TRBJ1-2	TRBV27	many	.	CASSLIGAGTGYTF	TGTGCCAGCAGTTTAATCGGGGCAGGAACTGGCTACACCTTC
TRBJ2-7	TRBV19	few	TRBD2	CASKGTSGMSYEQYF	TGTGCCAGTAAAGGGACTAGCGGGATGTCCTACGAGCAGTACTTC
TRBJ2-3	TRBV30	many	.	CAWSVGLGADTQYF	TGTGCCTGGAGTGTAGGGCTAGGTGCGGATACGCAGTATTTT
TRBJ1-2	TRBV5-5	many	TRBD1	CASSTNGQGSGYTF	TGTGCCAGCAGCACCAACGGACAGGGAAGTGGCTACACCTTC
TRBJ2-7	TRBV6-5	.	.	CASSYTSPGPSSYEQYF	TGTGCCAGCAGTTACACCTCTCCGGGCCCGAGCTCCTACGAGCAGTACTTC
TRBJ1-1	TRBV18	few	.	CASSPRRGSDTEAFF	TGTGCCAGCTCACCGAGGCGGGGGTCGGACACTGAAGCTTTCTTT
TRBJ2-5	TRBV20-1	.	.	CSAQNLKRGETQYF	TGCAGTGCGCAGAACCTAAAAAGGGGGGAGACCCAGTACTTC
TRBJ2-7	TRBV15	many	TRBD2	CATSRDSSGSGPYEQYF	TGTGCCACCAGCAGAGATTCGAGCGGGAGTGGCCCCTACGAGCAGTACTTC
TRBJ2-2	TRBV20-1	many	.	CSARDVRRSTGELFF	TGCAGTGCTAGAGATGTTAGGAGAAGCACCGGGGAGCTGTTTTTT
TRBJ1-2	TRBV19	many	.	CASSEGLGYTF	TGTGCCAGTAGCGAGGGGCTTGGCTACACCTTC
TRBJ2-7	TRBV19	many	.	CASSIGTVSYEQYF	TGTGCCAGTAGTATAGGTACAGTCTCCTACGAGCAGTACTTC
TRBJ2-7	TRBV28	.	.	CASRLTGGAPYEQYF	TGTGCCAGCAGGCTGACTGGCGGGGCCCCCTACGAGCAGTACTTC
TRBJ2-7	TRBV25-1	.	.	CASNQGPSYEQYF	TGTGCCAGCAATCAGGGACCTTCCTACGAGCAGTACTTC
TRBJ2-2	TRBV20-1	many	TRBD2	CSARDLVAGESGELFF	TGCAGTGCTAGAGATCTGGTAGCGGGAGAATCAGGGGAGCTGTTTTTT
TRBJ1-1	TRBV12-3/TRBV12-4	many	TRBD1	CASTQRGLTEAFF	TGTGCCAGCACCCAGAGGGGGCTTACTGAAGCTTTCTTT